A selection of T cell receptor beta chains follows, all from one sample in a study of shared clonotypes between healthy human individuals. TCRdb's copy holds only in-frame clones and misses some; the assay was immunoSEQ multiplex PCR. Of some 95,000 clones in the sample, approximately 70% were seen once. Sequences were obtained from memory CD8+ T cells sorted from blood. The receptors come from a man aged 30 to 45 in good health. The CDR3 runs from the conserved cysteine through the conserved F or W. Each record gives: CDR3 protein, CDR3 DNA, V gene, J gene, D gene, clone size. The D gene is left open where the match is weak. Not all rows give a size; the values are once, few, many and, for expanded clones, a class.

cdr3_aa: CASSPPFLAGRTGELFF; cdr3_nt: TGTGCCAGCAGCCCCCCCTTCTTGGCGGGACGTACCGGGGAGCTGTTTTTT; v_call: TRBV5-6; j_call: TRBJ2-2; d_call: .; clone_size: .
cdr3_aa: CASSFGMGTSGNTIYF; cdr3_nt: TGTGCCAGCAGCTTTGGGATGGGGACCTCTGGAAACACCATATATTTT; v_call: TRBV5-4; j_call: TRBJ1-3; d_call: .; clone_size: .
cdr3_aa: CASTRRSGSSYEQYF; cdr3_nt: TGTGCCAGCACCAGGAGAAGCGGGAGCTCCTACGAGCAGTACTTC; v_call: TRBV11-2; j_call: TRBJ2-7; d_call: TRBD2; clone_size: .
cdr3_aa: CASSAWDRGYNEQFF; cdr3_nt: TGTGCCAGCAGCGCCTGGGACAGGGGATACAATGAGCAGTTCTTC; v_call: TRBV11-3; j_call: TRBJ2-1; d_call: TRBD1; clone_size: .
cdr3_aa: CASSLAGGNQPQHF; cdr3_nt: TGTGCCAGCAGCTTGGCAGGGGGCAATCAGCCCCAGCATTTT; v_call: TRBV5-4; j_call: TRBJ1-5; d_call: .; clone_size: .
cdr3_aa: CASSEYSRGSGTGELFF; cdr3_nt: TGTGCCAGCAGTGAATATTCCCGCGGGAGTGGCACCGGGGAGCTGTTTTTT; v_call: TRBV25-1; j_call: TRBJ2-2; d_call: TRBD2; clone_size: .
cdr3_aa: CASSYSHDSNQPQHF; cdr3_nt: TGTGCCAGCAGTTACTCCCATGATAGCAATCAGCCCCAGCATTTT; v_call: TRBV6-5; j_call: TRBJ1-5; d_call: .; clone_size: .
cdr3_aa: CVQQPGTDSYNEQFF; cdr3_nt: TGTGTCCAGCAACCCGGGACCGACTCCTACAATGAGCAGTTCTTC; v_call: TRBV2; j_call: TRBJ2-1; d_call: .; clone_size: many
cdr3_aa: CASSPRLDKPYEQYF; cdr3_nt: TGTGCCAGCTCACCCCGACTCGACAAGCCCTACGAGCAGTACTTC; v_call: TRBV18; j_call: TRBJ2-7; d_call: .; clone_size: few
cdr3_aa: CASRNQQQETQYF; cdr3_nt: TGTGCCAGCAGGAATCAGCAGCAAGAGACCCAGTACTTC; v_call: TRBV5-5; j_call: TRBJ2-5; d_call: .; clone_size: .
cdr3_aa: CASSRGQGAYEQYF; cdr3_nt: TGTGCCAGCAGCAGGGGACAGGGGGCTTACGAGCAGTACTTC; v_call: TRBV9; j_call: TRBJ2-7; d_call: TRBD1; clone_size: .
cdr3_aa: CASSEAAGAYYGYTF; cdr3_nt: TGTGCCAGCAGTGAAGCGGCAGGGGCCTACTATGGCTACACCTTC; v_call: TRBV6-1; j_call: TRBJ1-2; d_call: .; clone_size: many
cdr3_aa: CASSTYEGRGDIQYF; cdr3_nt: TGTGCCAGCTCAACGTATGAGGGTCGGGGGGACATTCAGTACTTC; v_call: TRBV18; j_call: TRBJ2-4; d_call: TRBD2; clone_size: .
cdr3_aa: CASSEPGLAGEQYF; cdr3_nt: TGTGCCAGCAGCGAACCGGGACTAGCGGGCGAGCAGTACTTC; v_call: TRBV2; j_call: TRBJ2-7; d_call: TRBD2; clone_size: .
cdr3_aa: CASSLSGRAFNEKLFF; cdr3_nt: TGTGCCAGCAGTTTATCAGGGCGGGCCTTTAATGAAAAACTGTTTTTT; v_call: TRBV27; j_call: TRBJ1-4; d_call: .; clone_size: .
cdr3_aa: CASSSWTGMNTEAFF; cdr3_nt: TGTGCCAGCAGCTCATGGACGGGAATGAACACTGAAGCTTTCTTT; v_call: TRBV7-2; j_call: TRBJ1-1; d_call: .; clone_size: .
cdr3_aa: CASRPSPGQGHYEQYF; cdr3_nt: TGTGCCAGCAGACCAAGTCCGGGACAGGGACATTACGAGCAGTACTTC; v_call: TRBV28; j_call: TRBJ2-7; d_call: TRBD1; clone_size: .
cdr3_aa: CASSTSSYEQYF; cdr3_nt: TGTGCCAGCAGTACGAGCTCCTACGAGCAGTACTTC; v_call: TRBV27; j_call: TRBJ2-7; d_call: .; clone_size: many
cdr3_aa: CASSQDSGGNTEAFF; cdr3_nt: TGTGCCAGCAGCCAGGACTCGGGGGGGAACACTGAAGCTTTCTTT; v_call: TRBV11-3; j_call: TRBJ1-1; d_call: .; clone_size: .
cdr3_aa: CASSPGASYEQYF; cdr3_nt: TGTGCCAGCAGTCCGGGTGCCTCCTACGAGCAGTACTTC; v_call: TRBV27; j_call: TRBJ2-7; d_call: .; clone_size: .
cdr3_aa: CASSLGGGPQETQYF; cdr3_nt: TGTGCCAGCAGCTTAGGTGGGGGTCCCCAAGAGACCCAGTACTTC; v_call: TRBV7-2; j_call: TRBJ2-5; d_call: .; clone_size: many
cdr3_aa: CASSLAISGGVYNEQFF; cdr3_nt: TGTGCCAGCAGTTTGGCGATCAGCGGGGGGGTCTACAATGAGCAGTTCTTC; v_call: TRBV28; j_call: TRBJ2-1; d_call: TRBD2; clone_size: .
cdr3_aa: CASSPPGRLAGVTGELFF; cdr3_nt: TGTGCCAGCTCACCACCGGGTCGGCTAGCGGGAGTCACCGGGGAGCTGTTTTTT; v_call: TRBV18; j_call: TRBJ2-2; d_call: TRBD2; clone_size: .
cdr3_aa: CASSEDGPGTQYF; cdr3_nt: TGCGCCAGCAGTGAGGACGGGCCCGGGACCCAGTACTTC; v_call: TRBV10-1; j_call: TRBJ2-5; d_call: .; clone_size: .
cdr3_aa: CASSLGRAYEQYF; cdr3_nt: TGTGCCAGCAGTTTAGGAAGGGCCTACGAGCAGTACTTC; v_call: TRBV27; j_call: TRBJ2-7; d_call: .; clone_size: few
cdr3_aa: CASSGTGTGAPLSGNTIYF; cdr3_nt: TGTGCCAGCAGCGGCACCGGGACAGGCGCTCCTTTATCTGGAAACACCATATATTTT; v_call: TRBV5-4; j_call: TRBJ1-3; d_call: TRBD1; clone_size: many
cdr3_aa: CASSLVDRGNTGELFF; cdr3_nt: TGTGCCAGCAGCTTAGTAGACAGGGGCAACACCGGGGAGCTGTTTTTT; v_call: TRBV7-2; j_call: TRBJ2-2; d_call: TRBD1; clone_size: .
cdr3_aa: CASSPGQVGYEQYF; cdr3_nt: TGTGCCAGCAGTCCGGGACAGGTTGGGTACGAGCAGTACTTC; v_call: TRBV27; j_call: TRBJ2-7; d_call: TRBD1; clone_size: .
cdr3_aa: CASSRTPDSYNEQFF; cdr3_nt: TGTGCCAGCAGTCGGACTCCCGACTCCTACAATGAGCAGTTCTTC; v_call: TRBV6-4; j_call: TRBJ2-1; d_call: .; clone_size: .
cdr3_aa: CASSLLGAATYNEQFF; cdr3_nt: TGTGCCAGCAGTTTGCTCGGGGCAGCAACCTACAATGAGCAGTTCTTC; v_call: TRBV28; j_call: TRBJ2-1; d_call: .; clone_size: .
cdr3_aa: CASSGGTGEEF; cdr3_nt: TGCGCCAGCAGCGGGGGGACAGGGGAAGAGTTC; v_call: TRBV5-1; j_call: TRBJ2-7; d_call: TRBD1; clone_size: .
cdr3_aa: CASSLPGGDTQYF; cdr3_nt: TGTGCCAGCAGTCTCCCTGGTGGAGATACGCAGTATTTT; v_call: TRBV25-1; j_call: TRBJ2-3; d_call: .; clone_size: .
cdr3_aa: CASSLEGSTADTQYF; cdr3_nt: TGTGCCAGCAGCTTGGAGGGGTCTACGGCGGATACGCAGTATTTT; v_call: TRBV5-8; j_call: TRBJ2-3; d_call: .; clone_size: .
cdr3_aa: CASSITGDTEAFF; cdr3_nt: TGTGCCAGCAGTATCACGGGGGACACTGAAGCTTTCTTT; v_call: TRBV28; j_call: TRBJ1-1; d_call: .; clone_size: .
cdr3_aa: CASSPEDRGDYEQYF; cdr3_nt: TGTGCCAGCAGCCCCGAGGACAGGGGAGACTACGAGCAGTACTTC; v_call: TRBV11-2; j_call: TRBJ2-7; d_call: TRBD1; clone_size: few
cdr3_aa: CASSTHSPGILGEQYF; cdr3_nt: TGTGCCAGCAGCACCCATTCTCCGGGGATCCTAGGCGAGCAGTACTTC; v_call: TRBV7-8; j_call: TRBJ2-7; d_call: .; clone_size: once
cdr3_aa: CSVRTGRAYEQYF; cdr3_nt: TGCAGCGTTCGGACAGGGAGAGCCTACGAGCAGTACTTC; v_call: TRBV29-1; j_call: TRBJ2-7; d_call: TRBD1; clone_size: few
cdr3_aa: CAISEIQGIYNEQFF; cdr3_nt: TGTGCCATCAGTGAGATACAAGGGATTTACAATGAGCAGTTCTTC; v_call: TRBV10-3; j_call: TRBJ2-1; d_call: .; clone_size: .
cdr3_aa: CASSPDTSFMNEQFF; cdr3_nt: TGTGCCAGCAGCCCAGATACTAGCTTTATGAATGAGCAGTTCTTC; v_call: TRBV7-6; j_call: TRBJ2-1; d_call: .; clone_size: .
cdr3_aa: CASSRQGRVTNEQFF; cdr3_nt: TGTGCCAGCAGCAGACAGGGTCGGGTAACCAATGAGCAGTTCTTC; v_call: TRBV7-2; j_call: TRBJ2-1; d_call: TRBD1; clone_size: .
cdr3_aa: CATSSPGLREYEQYF; cdr3_nt: TGTGCCACCAGCTCCCCGGGACTGAGAGAATACGAGCAGTACTTC; v_call: TRBV15; j_call: TRBJ2-7; d_call: .; clone_size: .
cdr3_aa: CASSQADFIGAGANVLTF; cdr3_nt: TGCGCCAGCAGCCAGGCCGATTTTATAGGGGCTGGGGCCAACGTCCTGACTTTC; v_call: TRBV4-1; j_call: TRBJ2-6; d_call: .; clone_size: .
cdr3_aa: CASNQQGWNTEAFF; cdr3_nt: TGTGCCAGCAATCAACAGGGGTGGAACACTGAAGCTTTCTTT; v_call: TRBV28; j_call: TRBJ1-1; d_call: TRBD1; clone_size: .
cdr3_aa: CAIRDSSNQPQHF; cdr3_nt: TGTGCCATCAGGGACAGTAGCAATCAGCCCCAGCATTTT; v_call: TRBV10-3; j_call: TRBJ1-5; d_call: .; clone_size: .
cdr3_aa: CASSPNNAETQYF; cdr3_nt: TGTGCCAGCAGCCCAAATAACGCGGAGACCCAGTACTTC; v_call: TRBV27; j_call: TRBJ2-5; d_call: .; clone_size: .
cdr3_aa: CATGPIAGGFVTQYF; cdr3_nt: TGTGCCACCGGCCCCATAGCGGGAGGGTTCGTTACGCAGTATTTT; v_call: TRBV6-1; j_call: TRBJ2-3; d_call: TRBD2; clone_size: .
cdr3_aa: CASNRQGARYGYTF; cdr3_nt: TGTGCCAGCAATAGACAGGGGGCGCGGTATGGCTACACCTTC; v_call: TRBV2; j_call: TRBJ1-2; d_call: TRBD1; clone_size: .
cdr3_aa: CASSPGTDLYGYTF; cdr3_nt: TGTGCCAGCAGCCCCGGGACCGACCTATATGGCTACACCTTC; v_call: TRBV14; j_call: TRBJ1-2; d_call: .; clone_size: few
cdr3_aa: CASSLTQGRETQYF; cdr3_nt: TGTGCCAGCAGCTTAACGCAGGGTAGAGAGACCCAGTACTTC; v_call: TRBV7-8; j_call: TRBJ2-5; d_call: .; clone_size: .
cdr3_aa: CASLFGNTIYF; cdr3_nt: TGTGCCAGCTTGTTCGGTAACACCATATATTTT; v_call: TRBV2; j_call: TRBJ1-3; d_call: .; clone_size: .
cdr3_aa: CASSPGGGNTDTQYF; cdr3_nt: TGTGCCAGCAGCCCAGGGGGCGGGAACACAGATACGCAGTATTTT; v_call: TRBV7-2; j_call: TRBJ2-3; d_call: TRBD1; clone_size: .
cdr3_aa: CASSPTRNLETQYF; cdr3_nt: TGTGCCAGCAGTCCGACTAGGAACTTAGAGACCCAGTACTTC; v_call: TRBV2; j_call: TRBJ2-5; d_call: .; clone_size: .
cdr3_aa: CASSGQTGELFF; cdr3_nt: TGTGCCAGCAGTGGACAGACCGGGGAGCTGTTTTTT; v_call: TRBV6-5; j_call: TRBJ2-2; d_call: .; clone_size: .
cdr3_aa: CASSRGSTPYEQYF; cdr3_nt: TGTGCCAGCAGCCGAGGGAGTACCCCCTACGAGCAGTACTTC; v_call: TRBV27; j_call: TRBJ2-7; d_call: .; clone_size: many